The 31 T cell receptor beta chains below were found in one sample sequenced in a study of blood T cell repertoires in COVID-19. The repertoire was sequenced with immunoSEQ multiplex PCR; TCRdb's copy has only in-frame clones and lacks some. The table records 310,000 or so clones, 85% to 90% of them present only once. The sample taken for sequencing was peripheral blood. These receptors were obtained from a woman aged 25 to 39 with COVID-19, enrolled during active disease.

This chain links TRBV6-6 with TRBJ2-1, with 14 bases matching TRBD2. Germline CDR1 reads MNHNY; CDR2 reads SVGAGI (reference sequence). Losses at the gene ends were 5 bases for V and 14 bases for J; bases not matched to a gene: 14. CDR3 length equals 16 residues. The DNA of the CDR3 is TGTGCCAGCAGTCCCAGCCTGGGGACTAGCGGGAGTCGGAAGTTCTTC. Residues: CASSPSLGTSGSRKFF.

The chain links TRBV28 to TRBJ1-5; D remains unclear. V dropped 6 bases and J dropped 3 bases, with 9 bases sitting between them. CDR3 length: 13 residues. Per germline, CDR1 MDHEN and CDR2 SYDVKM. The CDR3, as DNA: TGTGCCAGCAGACCAGTAAACAATCAGCCCCAGCATTTT. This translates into CASRPVNNQPQHF.

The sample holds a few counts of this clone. The CDR3 protein is CASSLNRGFGYTF. The CDR3 nucleotides read TGTGCCAGCAGCCTCAACAGGGGTTTTGGCTACACCTTC. The chain joins TRBV5-5 to TRBJ1-2; 7 positions match TRBD1. Germline CDR1 and CDR2: SGHKS and YYEKEE (reference sequence). CDR3 length: 13 amino acids. The V gene end was trimmed by 4 bases and the J gene end by 7 bases; junction bases not matched to a gene: 7.

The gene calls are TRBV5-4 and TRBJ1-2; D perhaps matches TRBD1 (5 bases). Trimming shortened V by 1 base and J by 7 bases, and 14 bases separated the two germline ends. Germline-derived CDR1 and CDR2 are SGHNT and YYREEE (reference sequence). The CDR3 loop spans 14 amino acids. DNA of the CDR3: TGTGCCAGCAGCTTGTCGTGGGGGGAAGGTGGCTACACCTTC. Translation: CASSLSWGEGGYTF.

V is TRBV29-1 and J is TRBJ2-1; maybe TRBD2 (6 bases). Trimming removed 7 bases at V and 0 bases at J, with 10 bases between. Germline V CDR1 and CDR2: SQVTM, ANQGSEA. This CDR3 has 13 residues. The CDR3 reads CSGSAGSYNEQFF. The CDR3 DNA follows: TGCAGCGGGTCAGCGGGCTCCTACAATGAGCAGTTCTTC.

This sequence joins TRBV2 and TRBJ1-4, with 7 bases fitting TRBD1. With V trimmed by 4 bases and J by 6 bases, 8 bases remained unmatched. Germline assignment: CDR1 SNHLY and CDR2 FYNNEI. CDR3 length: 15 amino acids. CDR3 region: CASSGQGSAYEKLFF. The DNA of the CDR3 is TGTGCCAGCAGTGGACAGGGTTCGGCTTATGAAAAACTGTTTTTT.

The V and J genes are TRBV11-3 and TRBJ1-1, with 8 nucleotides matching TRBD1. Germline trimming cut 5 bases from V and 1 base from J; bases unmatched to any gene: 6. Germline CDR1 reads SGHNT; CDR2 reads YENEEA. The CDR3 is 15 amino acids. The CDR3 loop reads CASSEGQGSNTEAFF. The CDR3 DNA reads TGTGCCAGCAGCGAAGGACAGGGATCGAACACTGAAGCTTTCTTT. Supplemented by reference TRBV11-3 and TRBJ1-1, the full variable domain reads EAGVVQSPRYKIIEKKQPVAFWCNPISGHNTLYWYLQNLGQGPELLIRYENEEAVDDSQLPKDRFSAERLKGVDSTLKIQPAELGDSAVYLCASSEGQGSNTEAFFGQGTRLTVV.

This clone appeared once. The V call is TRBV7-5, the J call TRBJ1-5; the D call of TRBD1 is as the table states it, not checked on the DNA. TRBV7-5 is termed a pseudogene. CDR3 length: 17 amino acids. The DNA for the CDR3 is TGTGTCAGAAGCTCTAAGACGGACAGGGAAAGCAATCAGCCCCAGCATTTT. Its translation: CVRSSKTDRESNQPQHF.

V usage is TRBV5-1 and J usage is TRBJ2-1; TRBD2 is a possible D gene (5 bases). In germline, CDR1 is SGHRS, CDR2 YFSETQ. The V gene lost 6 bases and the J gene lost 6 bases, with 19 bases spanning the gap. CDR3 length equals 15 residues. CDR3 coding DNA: TGCGCCAGCAACAATCCCCGGGGTCCAGGCAATGAGCAGTTCTTC. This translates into CASNNPRGPGNEQFF. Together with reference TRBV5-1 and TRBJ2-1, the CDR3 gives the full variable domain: KAGVTQTPRYLIKTRGQQVTLSCSPISGHRSVSWYQQTPGQGLQFLFEYFSETQRNKGNFPGRFSGRQFSNSRSEMNVSTLELGDSALYLCASNNPRGPGNEQFFGPGTRLTVL.

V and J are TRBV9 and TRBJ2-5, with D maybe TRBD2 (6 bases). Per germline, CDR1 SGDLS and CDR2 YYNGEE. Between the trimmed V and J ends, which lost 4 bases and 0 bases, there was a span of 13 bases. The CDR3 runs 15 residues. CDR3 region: CASSSRTTYQETQYF. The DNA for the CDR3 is TGTGCCAGCAGCTCCAGGACTACGTACCAAGAGACCCAGTACTTC.

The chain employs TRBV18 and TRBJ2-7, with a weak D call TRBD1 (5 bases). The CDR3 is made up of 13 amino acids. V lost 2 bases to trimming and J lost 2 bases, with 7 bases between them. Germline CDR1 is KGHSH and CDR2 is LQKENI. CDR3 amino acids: CASSPDSTYEQYF. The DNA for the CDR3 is TGTGCCAGCTCACCAGACAGCACCTACGAGCAGTACTTC.

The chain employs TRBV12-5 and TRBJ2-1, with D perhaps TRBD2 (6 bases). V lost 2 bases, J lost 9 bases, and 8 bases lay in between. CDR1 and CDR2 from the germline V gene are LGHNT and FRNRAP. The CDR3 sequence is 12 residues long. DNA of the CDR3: TGTGCTAGTGGTTTGCTCGGGGGTGAGCAGTTCTTC. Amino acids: CASGLLGGEQFF.

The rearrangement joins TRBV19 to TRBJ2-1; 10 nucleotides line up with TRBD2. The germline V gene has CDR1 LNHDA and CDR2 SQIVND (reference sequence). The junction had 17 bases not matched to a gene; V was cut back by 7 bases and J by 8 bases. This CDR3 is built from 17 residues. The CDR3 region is CASTAAQAGGHYYEQFF. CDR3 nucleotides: TGTGCCAGTACCGCAGCGCAAGCGGGAGGGCATTACTATGAGCAGTTCTTC.

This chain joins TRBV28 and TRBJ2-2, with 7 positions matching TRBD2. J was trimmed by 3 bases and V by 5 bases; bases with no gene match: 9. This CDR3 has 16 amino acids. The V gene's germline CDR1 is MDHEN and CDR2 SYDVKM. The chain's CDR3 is CASSILTSAHTGELFF. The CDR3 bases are TGTGCCAGCAGTATCCTCACTAGCGCCCACACCGGGGAGCTGTTTTTT. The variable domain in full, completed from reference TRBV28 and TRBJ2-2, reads DVKVTQSSRYLVKRTGEKVFLECVQDMDHENMFWYRQDPGLGLRLIYFSYDVKMKEKGDIPEGYSVSREKKERFSLILESASTNQTSMYLCASSILTSAHTGELFFGEGSRLTVL.

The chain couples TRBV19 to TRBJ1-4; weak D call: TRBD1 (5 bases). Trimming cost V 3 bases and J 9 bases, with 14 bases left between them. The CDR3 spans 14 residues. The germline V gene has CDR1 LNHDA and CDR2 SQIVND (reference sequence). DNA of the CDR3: TGTGCCAGTAGTATTTGGCAGGGAAAGAAAAAACTGTTTTTT. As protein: CASSIWQGKKKLFF.

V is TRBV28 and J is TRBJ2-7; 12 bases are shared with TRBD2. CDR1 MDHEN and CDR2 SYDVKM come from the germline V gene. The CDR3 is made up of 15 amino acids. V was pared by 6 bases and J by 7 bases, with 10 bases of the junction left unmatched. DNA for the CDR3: TGTGCCAGCAGCCTTGTGACTAGCGGGAGCCGGGAGCAGTACTTC. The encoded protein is CASSLVTSGSREQYF.

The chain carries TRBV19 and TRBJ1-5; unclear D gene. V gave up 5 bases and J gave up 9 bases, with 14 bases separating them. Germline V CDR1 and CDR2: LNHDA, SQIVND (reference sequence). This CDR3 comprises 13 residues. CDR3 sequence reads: CASSVQDWRPQHF. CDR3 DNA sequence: TGTGCCAGTAGTGTTCAGGATTGGCGGCCCCAGCATTTT.

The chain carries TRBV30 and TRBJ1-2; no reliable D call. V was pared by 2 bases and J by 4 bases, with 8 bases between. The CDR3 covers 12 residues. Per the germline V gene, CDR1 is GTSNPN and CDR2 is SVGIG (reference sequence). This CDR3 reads CAWSSNSYGYTF. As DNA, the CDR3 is TGTGCCTGGAGTTCTAACAGCTATGGCTACACCTTC.

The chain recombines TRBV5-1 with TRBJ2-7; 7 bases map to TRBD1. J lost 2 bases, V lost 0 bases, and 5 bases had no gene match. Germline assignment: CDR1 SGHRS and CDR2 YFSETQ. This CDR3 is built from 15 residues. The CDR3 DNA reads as TGCGCCAGCAGCTTGGCCCCGGGACAGACCTACGAGCAGTACTTC. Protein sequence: CASSLAPGQTYEQYF.

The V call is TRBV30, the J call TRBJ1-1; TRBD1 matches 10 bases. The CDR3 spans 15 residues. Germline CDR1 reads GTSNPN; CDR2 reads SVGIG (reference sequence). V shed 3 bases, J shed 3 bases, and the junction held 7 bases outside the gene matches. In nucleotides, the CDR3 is TGTGCCTGGAGGAGCGACAGGGGGCAGTACACTGAAGCTTTCTTT. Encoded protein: CAWRSDRGQYTEAFF. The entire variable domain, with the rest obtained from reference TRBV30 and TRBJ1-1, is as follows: SQTIHQWPATLVQPVGSPLSLECTVEGTSNPNLYWYRQAAGRGLQLLFYSVGIGQISSEVPQNLSASRPQDRQFILSSKKLLLSDSGFYLCAWRSDRGQYTEAFFGQGTRLTVV.

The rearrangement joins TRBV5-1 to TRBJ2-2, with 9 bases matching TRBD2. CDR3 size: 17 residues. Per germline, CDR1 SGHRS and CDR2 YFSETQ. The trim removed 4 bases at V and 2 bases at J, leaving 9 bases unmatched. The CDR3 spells CASSPSPSGANTGELFF. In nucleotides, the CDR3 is TGCGCCAGCAGCCCCTCCCCTAGCGGGGCTAACACCGGGGAGCTGTTTTTT.

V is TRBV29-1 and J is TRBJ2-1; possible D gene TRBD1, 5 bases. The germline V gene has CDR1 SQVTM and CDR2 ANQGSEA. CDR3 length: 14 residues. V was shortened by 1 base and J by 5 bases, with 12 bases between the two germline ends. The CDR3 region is CSVEVVRGHNEQFF. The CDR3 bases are TGCAGCGTTGAAGTAGTAAGGGGCCACAATGAGCAGTTCTTC.

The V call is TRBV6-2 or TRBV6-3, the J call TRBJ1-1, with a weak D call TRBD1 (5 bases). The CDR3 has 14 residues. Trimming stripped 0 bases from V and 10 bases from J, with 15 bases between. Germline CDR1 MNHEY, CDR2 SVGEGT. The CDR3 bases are TGTGCCAGCAGTTACTCGACAGCCCTAAATCGAGCTTTCTTT. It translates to CASSYSTALNRAFF.

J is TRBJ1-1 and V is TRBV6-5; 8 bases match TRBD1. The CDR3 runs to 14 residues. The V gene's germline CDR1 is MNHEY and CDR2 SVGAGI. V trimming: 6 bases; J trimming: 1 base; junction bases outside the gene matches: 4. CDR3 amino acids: CASRRTGPNTEAFF. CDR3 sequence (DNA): TGTGCCAGCAGGAGGACAGGGCCGAACACTGAAGCTTTCTTT.

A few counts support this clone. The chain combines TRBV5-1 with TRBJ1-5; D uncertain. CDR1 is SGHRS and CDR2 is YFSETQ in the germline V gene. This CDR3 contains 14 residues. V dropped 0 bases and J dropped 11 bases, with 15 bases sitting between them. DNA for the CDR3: TGCGCCAGCAGCTTGGACGCCGGGAGTCGGTCCCAGCATTTT. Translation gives CASSLDAGSRSQHF. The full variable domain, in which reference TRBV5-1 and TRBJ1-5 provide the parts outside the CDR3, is KAGVTQTPRYLIKTRGQQVTLSCSPISGHRSVSWYQQTPGQGLQFLFEYFSETQRNKGNFPGRFSGRQFSNSRSEMNVSTLELGDSALYLCASSLDAGSRSQHFGDGTRLSIL.

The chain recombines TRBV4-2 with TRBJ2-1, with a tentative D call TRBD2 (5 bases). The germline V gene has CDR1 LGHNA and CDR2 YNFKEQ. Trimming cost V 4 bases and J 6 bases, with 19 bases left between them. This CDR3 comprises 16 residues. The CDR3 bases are TGTGCCAGCAGCCCCGGGGTGGGTGTTGTCCTCAATGAGCAGTTCTTC. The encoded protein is CASSPGVGVVLNEQFF.

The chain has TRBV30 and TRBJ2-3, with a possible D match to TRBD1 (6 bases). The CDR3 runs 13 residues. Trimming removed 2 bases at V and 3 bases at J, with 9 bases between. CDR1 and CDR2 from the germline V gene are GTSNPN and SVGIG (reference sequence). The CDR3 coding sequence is TGTGCCTGGAGTCCCACAGGGACAGATACGCAGTATTTT. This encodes CAWSPTGTDTQYF.

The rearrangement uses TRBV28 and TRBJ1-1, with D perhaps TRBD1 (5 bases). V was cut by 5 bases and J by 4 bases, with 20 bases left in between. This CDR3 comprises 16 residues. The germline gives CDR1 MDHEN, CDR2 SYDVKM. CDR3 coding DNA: TGTGCCAGCAGTCCAGTGATCGGGGGGGGAGGCACTGAAGCTTTCTTT. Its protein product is CASSPVIGGGGTEAFF.

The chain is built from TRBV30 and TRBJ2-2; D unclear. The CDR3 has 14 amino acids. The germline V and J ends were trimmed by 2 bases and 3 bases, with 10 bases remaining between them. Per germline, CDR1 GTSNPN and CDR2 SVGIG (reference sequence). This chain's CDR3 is CAWSPRLDTGELFF. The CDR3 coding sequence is TGTGCCTGGAGTCCAAGACTGGACACCGGGGAGCTGTTTTTT.

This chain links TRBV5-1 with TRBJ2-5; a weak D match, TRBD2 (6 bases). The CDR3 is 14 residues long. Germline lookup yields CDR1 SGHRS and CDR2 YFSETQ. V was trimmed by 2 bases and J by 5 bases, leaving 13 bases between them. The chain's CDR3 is CASSFVGTQETQYF. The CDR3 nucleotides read TGCGCCAGCAGCTTTGTAGGGACTCAGGAGACCCAGTACTTC.

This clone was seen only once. The CDR3 here is CASRRGLQNIYNEQFF. Written as DNA, the CDR3 is TGTGCCAGCAGGAGGGGACTCCAGAATATCTACAATGAGCAGTTCTTC. The V gene is TRBV28, the J gene TRBJ2-1, with D possibly TRBD2 on 6 matching bases. Germline-derived CDR1 and CDR2 are MDHEN and SYDVKM. CDR3 length equals 16 residues. V was cut by 6 bases and J by 3 bases, with 18 bases left in between.